This T cell receptor (beta chain) was retrieved from a study of PD-1 blockade in classical Hodgkin lymphoma. Time point here: newly diagnosed, previously untreated cHL patient sample. Magnetic negative selection of thawed PBMCs yielded the CD8+ T cells. Sequencing used immunoSEQ multiplex PCR; TCRdb keeps in-frame clones, though not all of them. Of more than 2,500 clones listed, roughly 71% are singletons. Germline V gives CDR1 MGHRA, CDR2 YSYEKL. Losses at the gene ends were 4 bases for V and 5 bases for J; bases not matched to a gene: 8. This CDR3 contains 15 residues. This receptor was obtained from a human donor with classical Hodgkin lymphoma. The gene calls are TRBV4-1 and TRBJ2-3, with 8 bases aligning to TRBD2. The sequencing sample was made of CD8+ T cells from blood. The chain's CDR3 is CASSPRTSRVDTQYF. The CDR3 region has the DNA TGCGCCAGCAGCCCCCGGACTAGCCGGGTAGATACGCAGTATTTT.